Listed here are 28 T cell receptor beta chains from one sample, sequenced in a study of OX40 agonist ivuxolimab in advanced cancers. Only in-frame clones appear in the TCRdb table, and some are missing; sequencing was by immunoSEQ multiplex PCR. The sample holds some 41,000 clones, around 84% seen once. Sequenced material: CD4+ or CD8+ T cells sorted from blood, taken in a trial of the OX40 agonist ivuxolimab. Source of these receptors: an adult with an advanced solid tumor such as melanoma, head and neck, liver or kidney cancer.

J is TRBJ2-1 and V is TRBV25-1; 7 positions match TRBD2. Germline trimming cut 3 bases from V and 4 bases from J; bases unmatched to any gene: 12. From germline, CDR1 is MGHDK and CDR2 SYGVNS. The CDR3 totals 17 residues. This chain's CDR3 is CASSDSWDYLAYNEQFF. Written as DNA, the CDR3 is TGTGCCAGCAGTGATTCCTGGGACTACTTGGCTTACAATGAGCAGTTCTTC.

This chain uses TRBV4-1 with TRBJ1-5, with TRBD1 as a possible D gene (5 bases). Germline CDR1 is MGHRA and CDR2 is YSYEKL. This CDR3 has 13 amino acids. The germline V and J ends were trimmed by 2 bases and 5 bases, with 7 bases remaining between them. The DNA of the CDR3 is TGCGCCAGCAGCCAAAGAGGGGATCAGCCCCAGCATTTT. Encoded protein: CASSQRGDQPQHF.

This chain uses TRBV6-1 with TRBJ1-4, with TRBD1 as a possible D gene (6 bases). V dropped 5 bases and J dropped 5 bases, with 15 bases sitting between them. This CDR3 contains 15 residues. Germline CDR1 MNHNS, CDR2 SASEGT. CDR3 coding DNA: TGTGCCAGCAGTCCCTGGGACACGGAGAATGAAAAACTGTTTTTT. Amino acids: CASSPWDTENEKLFF.

The V call is TRBV7-9, the J call TRBJ1-2; D not resolved. This CDR3 comprises 15 residues. V lost 0 bases and J lost 2, with 10 bases in between. Germline V CDR1 and CDR2: SEHNR, FQNEAQ (reference sequence). Written as DNA, the CDR3 is TGTGCCAGCAGCTTAGCGGGCCGGGAAAACTATGGCTACACCTTC. It specifies CASSLAGRENYGYTF.

The gene calls are TRBV4-1 and TRBJ2-5; 8 bases are a match to TRBD2. Germline lookup yields CDR1 MGHRA and CDR2 YSYEKL. V trimming: 1 base; J trimming: 2 bases; junction bases outside the gene matches: 3. The CDR3 has 15 residues. The CDR3 is CASSQVRGGQETQYF. The CDR3 bases are TGCGCCAGCAGCCAAGTACGGGGGGGACAAGAGACCCAGTACTTC.

The chain is built from TRBV10-1 and TRBJ1-2; TRBD1 agrees at 10 bases. Germline V gene sequence: CDR1 WNHNN, CDR2 SYGVQD (reference sequence). Losses at the gene ends were 9 bases for V and 4 bases for J; bases not matched to a gene: 2. The CDR3 has 12 residues. In DNA, the CDR3 is TGCGCCAGGGGACAGGGGACCTATGGCTACACCTTC. It codes for CARGQGTYGYTF.

The gene calls are TRBV15 and TRBJ2-3; D remains unclear. There are 15 residues in the CDR3. Germline CDR1 LNHNV, CDR2 YYDKDF (reference sequence). Trimming cost V 0 bases and J 2 bases, with 9 bases left between them. The CDR3 here is CATSRELRDTDTQYF. The CDR3 DNA reads TGTGCCACCAGCAGAGAATTAAGGGACACAGATACGCAGTATTTT.

V gene TRBV9 combines with J gene TRBJ1-1, with a tentative D call TRBD1 (5 bases). There are 16 residues in the CDR3. V was cut by 3 bases and J by 4 bases, with 19 bases left in between. Germline CDR1 and CDR2: SGDLS and YYNGEE. CDR3 coding DNA: TGTGCCAGCAGCGCTCACCCAGGGTTTAGGTTCACTGAAGCTTTCTTT. Its protein is CASSAHPGFRFTEAFF.

CDR3 sequence (DNA): TGTGCCAGTAGCCCGTCGACAGGGATGACTAACTATGGCTACACCTTC. The encoded protein is CASSPSTGMTNYGYTF. The genes are TRBV19 and TRBJ1-2, with TRBD1 matching 7 bases. CDR1 is LNHDA, CDR2 SQIVND, per germline (reference sequence). There are 16 residues in the CDR3. J lost 0 bases, V lost 6 bases, and 10 bases had no gene match.

The chain uses TRBV7-9 and TRBJ1-2; D is possibly TRBD1 (6 bases). The CDR3 is 13 residues long. The germline gives CDR1 SEHNR, CDR2 FQNEAQ (reference sequence). V gave up 2 bases and J gave up 5 bases, with 9 bases separating them. The CDR3 here is CASSLNTGYGYTF. The CDR3 bases are TGTGCCAGCAGCTTAAACACAGGGTATGGCTACACCTTC. The full variable domain, rest sourced from reference TRBV7-9 and TRBJ1-2, is DTGVSQNPRHKITKRGQNVTFRCDPISEHNRLYWYRQTLGQGPEFLTYFQNEAQLEKSRLLSDRFSAERPKGSFSTLEIQRTEQGDSAMYLCASSLNTGYGYTFGSGTRLTVV.

The chain couples TRBV9 to TRBJ2-1; 8 bases are shared with TRBD2. With 3 bases clipped from V and 9 bases from J, the junction kept 8 bases outside the gene matches. Germline loops: CDR1 SGDLS, CDR2 YYNGEE. There are 14 residues in the CDR3. The CDR3 reads CASSAGRGGPEQFF. CDR3 sequence (DNA): TGTGCCAGCAGCGCCGGCCGGGGGGGCCCTGAGCAGTTCTTC. The entire variable domain, with the rest obtained from reference TRBV9 and TRBJ2-1, is as follows: DSGVTQTPKHLITATGQRVTLRCSPRSGDLSVYWYQQSLDQGLQFLIQYYNGEERAKGNILERFSAQQFPDLHSELNLSSLELGDSALYFCASSAGRGGPEQFFGPGTRLTVL.

The J gene is TRBJ2-3, the V gene TRBV9; D uncertain. The CDR3 covers 12 residues. The V gene's germline CDR1 is SGDLS and CDR2 YYNGEE. Trimming took 3 bases from V and 3 from J, leaving 5 bases between them. CDR3 protein: CASSAPTDTQYF. CDR3 sequence (DNA): TGTGCCAGCAGCGCACCAACAGATACGCAGTATTTT.

The rearrangement uses TRBV5-4 and TRBJ2-1; TRBD1 matches 7 bases. From germline, CDR1 is SGHNT and CDR2 YYREEE (reference sequence). The ends lost 5 bases at V and 3 bases at J; junction bases unmatched: 14. The CDR3 is 17 residues long. For the CDR3, the DNA is TGTGCCAGCAGACAAATACAGGGGACGATAAGCTACAATGAGCAGTTCTTC. Its translation: CASRQIQGTISYNEQFF.

The gene calls are TRBV11-3 and TRBJ1-1; no firm D call. Trimming removed 3 bases at V and 0 bases at J, with 5 bases between. Germline-derived CDR1 and CDR2 are SGHNT and YENEEA. The CDR3 length is 13 residues. CDR3: CASSFTVNTEAFF. The CDR3, as DNA: TGTGCCAGCAGCTTCACAGTGAACACTGAAGCTTTCTTT.

The chain has TRBV4-1 and TRBJ1-5; D unresolved. This CDR3 contains 16 residues. Germline V CDR1 and CDR2: MGHRA, YSYEKL. Trimming pared 1 base from V and 3 bases from J, leaving 13 bases between. The CDR3 bases are TGCGCCAGCAGCCAAGGGTCGTTCGGGGACAATCAGCCCCAGCATTTT. As protein: CASSQGSFGDNQPQHF.

The chain has TRBV11-2 and TRBJ1-5, with D possibly matching TRBD1 (5 bases). Germline V gene lookup returns CDR1 SGHAT and CDR2 FQNNGV. The V end was cut by 1 base, the J end by 1 base, with 14 bases between. This CDR3 has 17 residues. The CDR3 sequence: CASSLGRGAASNQPQHF. In DNA, the CDR3 is TGTGCCAGCAGCTTAGGACGAGGGGCGGCGAGCAATCAGCCCCAGCATTTT.

This clone was observed once. The rearrangement uses TRBV19 and TRBJ2-7; 10 bases align to TRBD1. The CDR3 runs to 15 residues. V was clipped by 5 bases and J by 5 bases; unmatched bases: 9. The germline V gene encodes CDR1 LNHDA and CDR2 SQIVND (reference sequence). In DNA form, the CDR3 reads TGTGCCAGTAGTTATTCGGGGACAGGGGCTAACGAGCAGTACTTC. It yields the protein CASSYSGTGANEQYF. The variable domain in full, completed from reference TRBV19 and TRBJ2-7, reads DGGITQSPKYLFRKEGQNVTLSCEQNLNHDAMYWYRQDPGQGLRLIYYSQIVNDFQKGDIAEGYSVSREKKESFPLTVTSAQKNPTAFYLCASSYSGTGANEQYFGPGTRLTVT.

This clone was seen more than once but under ten times. The rearrangement links TRBV10-2 to TRBJ1-2; D is uncertain. V shed 5 bases and J shed 7 bases, with 11 bases lying between them. CDR3 length: 12 amino acids. Germline V lookup: CDR1 WSHSY, CDR2 SAAADI. The CDR3 loop reads CASSKGTAGYTF. The CDR3 DNA reads as TGCGCCAGCAGTAAGGGAACGGCTGGCTACACCTTC.

The V gene is TRBV19, the J gene TRBJ1-1, with a possible D match to TRBD1 (6 bases). This CDR3 region has 12 residues. Trimming took 6 bases from V and 6 from J, leaving 11 bases between them. Germline CDR1 is LNHDA and CDR2 is SQIVND (reference sequence). The DNA of the CDR3 is TGTGCCAGTAGCCAGGGGTACGCTGAAGCTTTCTTT. Residues: CASSQGYAEAFF.

V usage is TRBV12-5 and J usage is TRBJ2-4; 9 bases fit TRBD1. J was trimmed by 0 bases and V by 5 bases; bases with no gene match: 2. Germline V gene lookup returns CDR1 LGHNT and CDR2 FRNRAP. The CDR3 has 15 amino acids. In DNA, the CDR3 is TGTGCTAGTGGTGCGGGACAGGGAGCCAAAAACATTCAGTACTTC. Its protein is CASGAGQGAKNIQYF.

This rearrangement joins TRBV9 to TRBJ2-1; D may be TRBD1 or TRBD2 (6 bases each). Germline V CDR1 and CDR2: SGDLS, YYNGEE. CDR3 length: 15 amino acids. V was pared by 0 bases and J by 6 bases, with 13 bases between. The CDR3 DNA reads TGTGCCAGCAGCGTAGAGGCGGGGACACCCAATGAGCAGTTCTTC. Protein: CASSVEAGTPNEQFF.

The sample holds a few counts of this clone. V is TRBV7-2 and J is TRBJ2-5, with D unresolved. Germline assignment: CDR1 SGHTA and CDR2 FQGNSA. There are 15 residues in the CDR3. The germline V and J ends were trimmed by 6 bases and 4 bases, with 18 bases remaining between them. The CDR3 is CASRTGPGPGETQYF. The DNA of the CDR3 is TGTGCCAGCAGGACCGGGCCCGGCCCTGGAGAGACCCAGTACTTC.

The V and J genes are TRBV4-2 and TRBJ2-1; perhaps TRBD2 as D (6 bases). This CDR3 has 17 residues. The germline CDR1 and CDR2 sequences are LGHNA and YNFKEQ. V dropped 0 bases and J dropped 2 bases, with 14 bases sitting between them. The CDR3 nucleotides read TGTGCCAGCAGCCAAGAGGGTCCTAGCGAGCCCTACAATGAGCAGTTCTTC. This codes for CASSQEGPSEPYNEQFF.

V and J are TRBV5-8 and TRBJ2-1; 9 bases fit TRBD2. From germline, CDR1 is SGHTS and CDR2 YDEGEE. This CDR3 has 13 residues. V was clipped by 5 bases and J by 13 bases; unmatched bases: 10. CDR3 in DNA: TGTGCCAGCAGACTGCGGGAGGGCCTGGAACAGTTCTTC. Protein product: CASRLREGLEQFF.

The V and J genes are TRBV4-1 and TRBJ2-5; perhaps TRBD2 as D (7 bases). V was clipped by 2 bases and J by 6 bases, with 16 bases between them. From germline, CDR1 is MGHRA and CDR2 YSYEKL. The CDR3 totals 15 residues. Here the CDR3 reads CASSQQGGGEQTQYF. CDR3 DNA: TGCGCCAGCAGCCAACAAGGGGGAGGGGAGCAGACCCAGTACTTC.

This clone was seen once. V gene TRBV4-3 combines with J gene TRBJ2-7, with D perhaps matching TRBD1 or TRBD2 (6 bases each). Germline V gene lookup returns CDR1 LGHNA and CDR2 YSLEER. The CDR3 extends over 16 amino acids. V was shortened by 1 base and J by 2 bases, with 15 bases between the two germline ends. The CDR3 protein is CASSQGQGGRAYEQYF. As DNA, the CDR3 is TGCGCCAGCAGCCAAGGTCAAGGGGGGCGAGCCTACGAGCAGTACTTC.

The CDR3 loop reads CASSQDGPYEQYF. The CDR3 region has the DNA TGTGCCAGCAGCCAAGACGGCCCCTACGAGCAGTACTTC. This rearrangement joins TRBV4-2 to TRBJ2-7; D ambiguous. Trimming took off 0 bases at V and 2 bases at J, with 5 bases between the two ends. The germline V gene has CDR1 LGHNA and CDR2 YNFKEQ. The CDR3 totals 13 residues.

The chain uses TRBV7-9 and TRBJ2-1; tentatively, D is TRBD2 (6 bases). Per germline, CDR1 SEHNR and CDR2 FQNEAQ (reference sequence). The CDR3 length is 13 residues. The V gene lost 4 bases and the J gene lost 3 bases, with 7 bases spanning the gap. The CDR3: CASSSGVYNEQFF. CDR3 nucleotide sequence: TGTGCCAGCAGCTCGGGGGTCTACAATGAGCAGTTCTTC.